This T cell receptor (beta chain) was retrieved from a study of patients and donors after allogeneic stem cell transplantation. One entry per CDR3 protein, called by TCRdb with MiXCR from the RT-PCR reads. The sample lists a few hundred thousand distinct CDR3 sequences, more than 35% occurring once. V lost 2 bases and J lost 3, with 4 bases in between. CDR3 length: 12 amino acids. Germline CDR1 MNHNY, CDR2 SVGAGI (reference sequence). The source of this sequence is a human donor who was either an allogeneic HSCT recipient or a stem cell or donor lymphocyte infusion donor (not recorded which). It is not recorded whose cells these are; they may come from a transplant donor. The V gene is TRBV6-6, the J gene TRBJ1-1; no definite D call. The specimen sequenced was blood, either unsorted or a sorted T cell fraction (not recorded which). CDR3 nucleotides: TGTGCCAGCAGTTACAGGGACACTGAAGCTTTCTTT. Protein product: CASSYRDTEAFF.